The clone carrying this TCR beta chain was picked up a small number of times. This sample stems from a study of blood T cell repertoires in COVID-19. Overall study: Samples representing acute and convalescent COVID-19 were sourced from the United States, Italy and Spain. PBMCs, B-cell-depleted T cells, or T cells provided the cDNA or gDNA that made up the material.

Original processing notes: The assay estimated nucleated cells by amplifying reference gene primers. Clones were read by immunoSEQ multiplex PCR, and TCRdb kept only the in-frame ones, dropping some. Clone size and the V and J calls come from that table; the DNA yielded D and trimming. This table has roughly 100,000 clones, roughly nine tenths appearing once. The CDR3 has 14 residues. Trimming took off 4 bases at V and 6 bases at J, with 11 bases between the two ends. The germline V gene has CDR1 SGHRS and CDR2 YFSETQ. V usage is TRBV5-1 and J usage is TRBJ1-6; no clear D gene. The specimen sequenced was peripheral blood. This receptor was obtained from a middle-aged man with active COVID-19. In DNA, the CDR3 is TGCGCCAGCAGCCCCGAAGGAGTTAATTCACCCCTCCACTTT. It is translated as CASSPEGVNSPLHF.